This TCR beta chain appears in the sequencing data of a study of blood T cells in healthy people across ages. Findings and caveats of the study: Bulk PBMC profiling left naive and antigen-experienced comparisons inconclusive.

A J-beta primer mix and a sample-barcoded 5' primer were used in a second PCR of about 7 to 12 cycles. TCRdb re-analysed the 5' RACE reads in MiXCR, keeping a single row per CDR3 protein. The sample consists of roughly 2 million distinct CDR3 sequences, 49% of them appearing once. Per the germline V gene, CDR1 is MNHNY and CDR2 is SVGAGI (reference sequence). V was trimmed by 4 bases and J by 7 bases, leaving 19 bases between them. The CDR3 has 16 amino acids. Every donor provided roughly 10 milliliters of peripheral blood. A minimum of 6 micrograms of total RNA was extracted per sample. This clonotype came up a few times. Its target is not known.

Sequenced: blood. The TCR originated in a woman between 40 and 55 years old in good health. The J gene is TRBJ1-4, the V gene TRBV6-6, with D tentatively TRBD1 (5 bases). CDR3 nucleotides: TGTGCCAGCAGTTTGATTGGGGCAGCCGCTGGTGAAAAACTGTTTTTT. It translates to CASSLIGAAAGEKLFF.